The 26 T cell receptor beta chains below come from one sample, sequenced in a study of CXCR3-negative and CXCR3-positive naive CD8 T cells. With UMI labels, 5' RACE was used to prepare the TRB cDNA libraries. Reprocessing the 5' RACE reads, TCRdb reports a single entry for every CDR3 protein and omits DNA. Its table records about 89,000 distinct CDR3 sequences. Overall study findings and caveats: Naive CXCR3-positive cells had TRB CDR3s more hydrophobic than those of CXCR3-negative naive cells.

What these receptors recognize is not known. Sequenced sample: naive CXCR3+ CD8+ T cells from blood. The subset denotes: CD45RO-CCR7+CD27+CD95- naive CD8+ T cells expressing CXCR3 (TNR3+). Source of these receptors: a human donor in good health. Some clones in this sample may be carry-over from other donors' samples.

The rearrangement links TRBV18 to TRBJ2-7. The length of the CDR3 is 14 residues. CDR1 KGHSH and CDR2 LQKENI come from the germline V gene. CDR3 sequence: CASSSDGGFYEQYF.

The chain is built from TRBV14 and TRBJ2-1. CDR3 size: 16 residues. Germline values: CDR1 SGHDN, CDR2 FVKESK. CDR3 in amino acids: CASSQGLGKRMNEQFF.

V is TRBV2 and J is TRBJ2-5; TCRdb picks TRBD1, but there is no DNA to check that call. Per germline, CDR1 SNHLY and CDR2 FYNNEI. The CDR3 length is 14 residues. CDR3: CASSNGQGLETQYF.

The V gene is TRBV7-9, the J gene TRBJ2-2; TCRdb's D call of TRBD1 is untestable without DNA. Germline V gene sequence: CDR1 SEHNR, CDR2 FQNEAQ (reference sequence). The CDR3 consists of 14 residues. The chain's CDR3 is CASSFIPGPGELFF.

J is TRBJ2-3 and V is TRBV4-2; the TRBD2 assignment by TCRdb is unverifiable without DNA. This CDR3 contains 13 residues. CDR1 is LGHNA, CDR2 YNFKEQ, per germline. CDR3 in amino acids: CAGRDSYTDTQYF.

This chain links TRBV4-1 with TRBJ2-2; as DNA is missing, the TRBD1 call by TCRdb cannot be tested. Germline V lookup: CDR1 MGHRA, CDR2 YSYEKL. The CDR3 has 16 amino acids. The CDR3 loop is CASSQSGTANTGELFF.

CDR3 loop: CASTPGGYEQYF. The chain recombines TRBV10-2 with TRBJ2-7; no DNA is available, so the TRBD2 call from TCRdb remains unchecked. This CDR3 contains 12 residues. Germline V gene sequence: CDR1 WSHSY, CDR2 SAAADI.

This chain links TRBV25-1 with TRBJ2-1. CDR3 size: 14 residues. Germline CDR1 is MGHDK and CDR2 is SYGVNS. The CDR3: CASSEYGVYNEQFF.

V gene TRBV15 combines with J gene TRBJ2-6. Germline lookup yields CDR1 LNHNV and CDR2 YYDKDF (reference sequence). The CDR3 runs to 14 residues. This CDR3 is CATSSLSGANVLTF.

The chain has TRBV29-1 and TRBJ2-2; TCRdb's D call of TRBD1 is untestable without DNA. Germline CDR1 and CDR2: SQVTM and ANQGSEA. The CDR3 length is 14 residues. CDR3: CSVERGSETGELFF.

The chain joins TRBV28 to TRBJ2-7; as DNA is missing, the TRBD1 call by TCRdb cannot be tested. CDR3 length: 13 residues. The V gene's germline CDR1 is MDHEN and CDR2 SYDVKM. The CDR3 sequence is CASSRTGWSEQYF.

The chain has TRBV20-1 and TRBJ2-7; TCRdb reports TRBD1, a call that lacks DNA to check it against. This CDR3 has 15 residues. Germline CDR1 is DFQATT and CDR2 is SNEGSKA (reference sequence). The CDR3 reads CSAADRQAVYYEQYF.

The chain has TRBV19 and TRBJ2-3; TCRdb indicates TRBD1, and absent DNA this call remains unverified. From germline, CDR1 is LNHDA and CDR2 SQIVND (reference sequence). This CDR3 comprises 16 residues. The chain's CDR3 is CASSSPGTYRTDTQYF.

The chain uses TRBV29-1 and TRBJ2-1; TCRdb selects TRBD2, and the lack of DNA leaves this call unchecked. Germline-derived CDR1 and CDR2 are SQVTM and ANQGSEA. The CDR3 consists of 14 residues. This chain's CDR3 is CSVEDGGATNEQFF.

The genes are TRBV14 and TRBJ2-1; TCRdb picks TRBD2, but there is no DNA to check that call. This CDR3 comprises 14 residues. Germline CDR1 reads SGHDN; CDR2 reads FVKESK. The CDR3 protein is CASRRLAGGSEQFF.

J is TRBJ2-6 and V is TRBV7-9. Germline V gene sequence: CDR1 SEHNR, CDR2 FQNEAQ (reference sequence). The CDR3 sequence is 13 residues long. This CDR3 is CASSLGGANVLTF.

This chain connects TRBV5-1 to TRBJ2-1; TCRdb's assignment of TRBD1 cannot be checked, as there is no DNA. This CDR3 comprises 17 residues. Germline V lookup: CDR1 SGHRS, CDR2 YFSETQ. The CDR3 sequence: CASSLWGGQGSPNEQFF.

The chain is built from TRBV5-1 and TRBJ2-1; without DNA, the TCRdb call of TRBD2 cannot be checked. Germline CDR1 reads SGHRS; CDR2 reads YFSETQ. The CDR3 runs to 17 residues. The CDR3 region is CASSTLLIGGGRNEQFF.

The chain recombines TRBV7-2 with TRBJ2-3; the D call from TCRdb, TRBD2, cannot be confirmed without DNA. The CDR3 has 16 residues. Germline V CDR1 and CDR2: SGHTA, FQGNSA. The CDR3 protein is CASSWSGGYSTDTQYF.

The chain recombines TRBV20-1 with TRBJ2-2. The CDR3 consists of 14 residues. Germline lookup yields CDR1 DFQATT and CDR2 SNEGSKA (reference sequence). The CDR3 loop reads CSARMVGRGGELFF.

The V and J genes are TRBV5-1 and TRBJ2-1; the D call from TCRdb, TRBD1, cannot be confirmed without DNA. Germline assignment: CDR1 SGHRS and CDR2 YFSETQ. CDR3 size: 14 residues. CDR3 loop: CASSLGQGVNEQFF.

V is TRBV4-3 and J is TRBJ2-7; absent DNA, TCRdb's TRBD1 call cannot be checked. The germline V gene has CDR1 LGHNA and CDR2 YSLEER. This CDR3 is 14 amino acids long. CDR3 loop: CASSPGTGYYEQYF.

The CDR3 here is CSAPIQDEQFF. The chain employs TRBV20-1 and TRBJ2-1. This CDR3 region has 11 residues. Looked up from germline, CDR1 is DFQATT and CDR2 is SNEGSKA (reference sequence).

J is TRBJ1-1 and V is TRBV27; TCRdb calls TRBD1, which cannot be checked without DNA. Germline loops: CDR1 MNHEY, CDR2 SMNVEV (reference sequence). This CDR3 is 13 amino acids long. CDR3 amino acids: CASSTTGYPEAFF.

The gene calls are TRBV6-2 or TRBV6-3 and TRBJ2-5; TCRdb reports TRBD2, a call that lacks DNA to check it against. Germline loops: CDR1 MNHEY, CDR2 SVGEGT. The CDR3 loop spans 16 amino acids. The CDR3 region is CASSYSAGGWEETQYF.

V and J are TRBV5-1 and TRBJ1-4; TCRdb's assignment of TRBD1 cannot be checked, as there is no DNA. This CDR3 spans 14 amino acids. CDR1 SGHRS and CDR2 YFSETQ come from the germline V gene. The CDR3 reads CASSIGQTNEKLFF.